This T cell receptor beta chain is from a study of cytomegalovirus exposure and HLA in healthy donors. Notes on the study in general: Most sequenced TCRs were rare (though some public TCRs occurred in many donors).

CDR1 KGHSH and CDR2 LQKENI come from the germline V gene. The CDR3 is made up of 14 amino acids. Deletions cut 3 bases from V and 1 base from J, with 9 bases between. About this clone itself: The antigen remains undetermined.

The protocol was immunoSEQ multiplex PCR, while the TCRdb copy is restricted to in-frame clones and leaves out a portion. The sample lists about 57,000 clones, 85% to 95% seen once, with around 5.8% in the top ten. The rearrangement joins TRBV18 to TRBJ1-2; no reliable D call. The TCR was taken from a woman under 30 in good health and CMV-seronegative. Material: PBMCs. CDR3 sequence (DNA): TGTGCCAGCTCACCCTTGGAGGTTAACTATGGCTACACCTTC. Protein product: CASSPLEVNYGYTF.